Below are 27 T cell receptor beta chains sequenced from a single sample in a study of cytomegalovirus exposure and HLA in healthy donors. A multiplex PCR was run with 60 Vbeta primers and 13 Jbeta primers. TCRdb keeps only in-frame clones here, not all; method: immunoSEQ multiplex PCR. The table shows fewer than 300,000 clones, with 80% occurring only once. Input material: PBMCs. Receptors originate from a girl aged 2 to 9 in good health and CMV-seronegative.

The chain joins TRBV6-4 to TRBJ2-2; TRBD2 matches 9 bases. The CDR3 loop spans 16 amino acids. In germline, CDR1 is MRHNA, CDR2 SNTAGT. V shed 6 bases and J 6 bases; nucleotides not matched to a gene: 11. The CDR3 protein is CASSRLAGGPAGELFF. The CDR3 bases are TGTGCCAGCAGCCGCCTGGCGGGGGGGCCAGCCGGGGAGCTGTTTTTT.

This chain joins TRBV7-9 and TRBJ1-2; 7 positions match TRBD1. Trimming cost V 5 bases and J 2 bases; bases outside gene matches: 8. CDR1 is SEHNR, CDR2 FQNEAQ, per germline (reference sequence). The CDR3 runs 15 residues. CDR3 sequence (DNA): TGTGCCAGCAGCCCTAGAACAGGGGAGAACTATGGCTACACCTTC. The encoded protein is CASSPRTGENYGYTF. The variable domain in full, completed from reference TRBV7-9 and TRBJ1-2, reads DTGVSQNPRHKITKRGQNVTFRCDPISEHNRLYWYRQTLGQGPEFLTYFQNEAQLEKSRLLSDRFSAERPKGSFSTLEIQRTEQGDSAMYLCASSPRTGENYGYTFGSGTRLTVV.

The V gene is TRBV19, the J gene TRBJ2-1; D call uncertain. The CDR3 has 13 amino acids. Between the trimmed V and J ends, which lost 7 bases and 2 bases, there was a span of 9 bases. Germline V gene data show CDR1 as LNHDA and CDR2 as SQIVND (reference sequence). The CDR3 sequence: CASKEQTYNEQFF. The CDR3, as DNA: TGTGCCAGTAAAGAACAGACCTACAATGAGCAGTTCTTC.

This clone appeared once. The chain is built from TRBV5-5 and TRBJ2-5; 9 bases are shared with TRBD2. The DNA end is more similar to TRBJ2-7, so the J call may be wrong. The germline gives CDR1 SGHKS, CDR2 YYEKEE (reference sequence). The CDR3 is made up of 14 amino acids. In DNA, the CDR3 is TGTGCCAGCAGCACGGGACTAGCTCGCTACGAGCAGTACTTC. Encoded protein: CASSTGLARYEQYF.

J is TRBJ2-1 and V is TRBV30, with D possibly being TRBD2 (6 bases). This CDR3 is built from 16 residues. CDR1 GTSNPN and CDR2 SVGIG come from the germline V gene (reference sequence). The V end was cut by 0 bases, the J end by 2 bases, with 14 bases between. CDR3 protein: CAWSVLGDWAYNEQFF. The CDR3 DNA sequence: TGTGCCTGGAGTGTACTGGGGGACTGGGCCTACAATGAGCAGTTCTTC.

V gene TRBV6-1 combines with J gene TRBJ2-7; 9 nucleotides align to TRBD1. V shed 5 bases, J shed 5 bases, and the junction held 7 bases outside the gene matches. Germline V gives CDR1 MNHNS, CDR2 SASEGT. The CDR3 contains 14 residues. CDR3 in amino acids: CASSRRDRDHEQYF. CDR3 bases: TGTGCCAGCAGTCGAAGGGACAGGGACCACGAGCAGTACTTC.

The J gene is TRBJ1-1, the V gene TRBV6-1; possible D gene TRBD1, 5 bases. The germline V gene encodes CDR1 MNHNS and CDR2 SASEGT. Trimming cost V 5 bases and J 0 bases, with 10 bases left between them. The CDR3 is 14 residues long. DNA of the CDR3: TGTGCCAGCAGTTATTTAGGGGTGAACACTGAAGCTTTCTTT. It encodes CASSYLGVNTEAFF.

This chain connects TRBV9 to TRBJ2-2; D remains ambiguous. Trimming cost V 1 base and J 3 bases, with 7 bases left between them. The CDR3 is 14 residues long. From germline, CDR1 is SGDLS and CDR2 YYNGEE. The CDR3 here is CASSVQVDTGELFF. The CDR3 DNA sequence: TGTGCCAGCAGCGTACAGGTCGACACCGGGGAGCTGTTTTTT.

A few counts support this clone. This rearrangement joins TRBV27 to TRBJ1-3, with D maybe TRBD1 (5 bases). The CDR3 loop spans 15 amino acids. V gave up 5 bases and J gave up 4 bases, with 15 bases separating them. Germline-derived CDR1 and CDR2 are MNHEY and SMNVEV (reference sequence). The CDR3 spells CASSPSGGFGNTIYF. The CDR3 bases are TGTGCCAGCAGTCCTTCGGGGGGATTCGGAAACACCATATATTTT.

The chain has TRBV28 and TRBJ1-2; 10 bases map to TRBD1. The CDR3 sequence is 17 residues long. Germline V lookup: CDR1 MDHEN, CDR2 SYDVKM. J lost 0 bases, V lost 2 bases, and 6 bases had no gene match. The CDR3 here is CASSLEGQGPANYGYTF. The CDR3 bases are TGTGCCAGCAGTTTAGAGGGACAGGGGCCGGCTAACTATGGCTACACCTTC.

This sequence joins TRBV19 and TRBJ2-1; D unresolved. Trimming stripped 3 bases from V and 7 bases from J, with 10 bases between. The CDR3 spans 13 residues. Germline V gives CDR1 LNHDA, CDR2 SQIVND (reference sequence). For the CDR3, the DNA is TGTGCCAGTAGTATGGGCAGGCTTAATGAGCAGTTCTTC. This gives the protein CASSMGRLNEQFF.

On this clone itself: One end of the junction does not line up with germline, which may come from a read error. The chain uses TRBV7-9 and TRBJ2-2; D is ambiguous. Germline assignment: CDR1 SEHNR and CDR2 FQNEAQ (reference sequence). The CDR3 sequence is 12 residues long. The CDR3 nucleotides read TGTTCCAGCAGCTTAACGGGCGGGGAGCTGTTTTTT. Translation gives CSSSLTGGELFF.

CDR3 in amino acids: CASSSFRDRSYEQYF. In DNA form, the CDR3 reads TGTGCCAGCAGCAGTTTCCGGGACAGGTCCTACGAGCAGTACTTC. This chain uses TRBV11-2 with TRBJ2-7; 8 nucleotides line up with TRBD1. Germline V gene sequence: CDR1 SGHAT, CDR2 FQNNGV. Trimming removed 5 bases from V and 1 base from J; junction bases left unmatched: 7. CDR3 length: 15 amino acids.

This clone came up a few times. The genes are TRBV6-6 and TRBJ1-5; D perhaps matches TRBD1 (5 bases). Trimming removed 6 bases at V and 7 bases at J, with 13 bases between. The CDR3 has 13 residues. Germline CDR1 and CDR2: MNHNY and SVGAGI (reference sequence). Written as DNA, the CDR3 is TGTGCCAGCAGCCGCTGGGGGGTACAGCCCCAGCATTTT. It specifies CASSRWGVQPQHF.

The chain combines TRBV10-1 with TRBJ2-4; possible D gene TRBD1, 6 bases. V gave up 3 bases and J gave up 6 bases, with 9 bases separating them. Per the germline V gene, CDR1 is WNHNN and CDR2 is SYGVQD (reference sequence). The CDR3 sequence is 13 residues long. Written as DNA, the CDR3 is TGCGCCAGCAGTGAACAGGACAGAAACATTCAGTACTTC. Translated: CASSEQDRNIQYF.

This chain connects TRBV7-9 to TRBJ1-1, with D possibly TRBD1 on 6 matching bases. The CDR3 consists of 14 residues. CDR1 is SEHNR and CDR2 is FQNEAQ in the germline V gene (reference sequence). V shed 4 bases and J shed 6 bases, with 15 bases lying between them. DNA for the CDR3: TGTGCCAGCAGCTCCCTTAACAGGGCCCCTGAAGCTTTCTTT. Protein: CASSSLNRAPEAFF.

This clone showed up just a few times. This chain connects TRBV7-9 to TRBJ2-1; D not certain. The CDR3 is 14 amino acids. V lost 5 bases, J lost 6 bases, and 14 bases lay in between. Per germline, CDR1 SEHNR and CDR2 FQNEAQ (reference sequence). The DNA of the CDR3 is TGTGCCAGCAGCCTTAGCCCCTTATCCAATGAGCAGTTCTTC. It is translated as CASSLSPLSNEQFF.

This sequence joins TRBV4-1 and TRBJ1-6; D gene ambiguous. V was clipped by 3 bases and J by 7 bases, with 10 bases between them. The CDR3 loop spans 14 amino acids. The germline CDR1 and CDR2 sequences are MGHRA and YSYEKL. The CDR3: CASSQGTVNSPLHF. In DNA, the CDR3 is TGCGCCAGCAGCCAGGGCACCGTCAATTCACCCCTCCACTTT.

The V call is TRBV15, the J call TRBJ1-2; tentatively, D is TRBD1 (6 bases). V lost 3 bases and J 1 base, leaving 9 bases between the germline ends. The length of the CDR3 is 14 residues. From germline, CDR1 is LNHNV and CDR2 YYDKDF (reference sequence). This CDR3 is CATSSPTGNYGYTF. In nucleotides, the CDR3 is TGTGCCACCAGCAGCCCGACAGGTAACTATGGCTACACCTTC.

V is TRBV7-7 and J is TRBJ2-2; a weak D match, TRBD2 (6 bases). V lost 5 bases to trimming and J lost 6 bases, with 13 bases between them. From germline, CDR1 is SSHAT and CDR2 FNYEAQ (reference sequence). The CDR3 loop spans 14 amino acids. CDR3 DNA: TGTGCCAGCAGCCGGGGGTCAGGGCCCGGGGAGCTGTTTTTT. It codes for CASSRGSGPGELFF.

The CDR3 sequence is CASSSGNQVWETQYF. In nucleotides, the CDR3 is TGTGCCAGCAGTTCCGGGAATCAGGTTTGGGAGACCCAGTACTTC. The chain has TRBV27 and TRBJ2-5; D possibly corresponds to TRBD2 (5 bases). The V end was cut by 4 bases, the J end by 5 bases, with 17 bases between. This CDR3 is built from 15 residues. Per the germline V gene, CDR1 is MNHEY and CDR2 is SMNVEV (reference sequence).

This clone has just a few counts. V gene TRBV18 combines with J gene TRBJ1-3; the match to TRBD1 covers 7 bases. V dropped 5 bases and J dropped 3; count of bases not matched to a gene: 1. Germline CDR1 is KGHSH and CDR2 is LQKENI. CDR3 length: 13 amino acids. CDR3: CASSGTDGNTIYF. CDR3 DNA sequence: TGTGCCAGCTCAGGGACAGATGGAAACACCATATATTTT.

DNA for the CDR3: TGTGCCAGCAGTTTAGTGGGCGGGGGGTTTTGGCAGTTCTTC. Amino acid sequence: CASSLVGGGFWQFF. This chain joins TRBV27 and TRBJ2-1; 8 positions agree with TRBD2. The CDR3 is 14 residues long. V was pared by 2 bases and J by 12 bases, with 9 bases of the junction left unmatched. In germline, CDR1 is MNHEY, CDR2 SMNVEV (reference sequence).

The V gene is TRBV19, the J gene TRBJ2-1; 11 nucleotides line up with TRBD2. The CDR3 totals 22 residues. Per germline, CDR1 LNHDA and CDR2 SQIVND (reference sequence). The V gene end was trimmed by 2 bases and the J gene end by 0 bases; junction bases not matched to a gene: 18. The CDR3 DNA sequence: TGTGCCAGTAGTATAATAGCTTCGGGTCTAGCGGGGGGCCTTAGCTCCTACAATGAGCAGTTCTTC. Protein sequence: CASSIIASGLAGGLSSYNEQFF.

CDR3 loop: CASTSGDIPSGDQPQHF. The CDR3 DNA sequence: TGTGCCAGCACCTCAGGGGACATCCCAAGTGGTGATCAGCCCCAGCATTTT. V and J are TRBV28 and TRBJ1-5; possible D gene TRBD1, 6 bases. Germline V CDR1 and CDR2: MDHEN, SYDVKM. The CDR3 sequence is 17 residues long. Trimming pared 7 bases from V and 5 bases from J, leaving 24 bases between.

The chain links TRBV13 to TRBJ2-7, with a possible D match to TRBD1 (6 bases). Germline values: CDR1 PRHDT, CDR2 FYEKMQ (reference sequence). The CDR3 consists of 15 residues. Trimming took off 0 bases at V and 2 bases at J, with 11 bases between the two ends. The CDR3 coding sequence is TGTGCCAGCAGCTTAGGGGGGACAACAACCTACGAGCAGTACTTC. Its protein product is CASSLGGTTTYEQYF.

The chain combines TRBV7-2 with TRBJ1-5; TRBD1 agrees at 8 bases. The germline gives CDR1 SGHTA, CDR2 FQGNSA. The V gene end was trimmed by 5 bases and the J gene end by 0 bases; junction bases not matched to a gene: 12. This CDR3 has 18 residues. This chain's CDR3 is CASSTRQGFGNSNQPQHF. The CDR3 DNA reads TGTGCCAGCAGCACGCGACAGGGGTTCGGGAATAGCAATCAGCCCCAGCATTTT.